These 26 T cell receptor beta chains share one sample of origin, sequenced in a study of patients and donors after allogeneic stem cell transplantation. TCRdb re-derived calls from the RT-PCR reads in MiXCR, one entry per CDR3 protein. The sample contains about 960,000 distinct CDR3 sequences, more than 15% of which appear only once. The specimen sequenced was blood, either unsorted or a sorted T cell fraction (not recorded which). The receptors shown here come from a human donor who was either an allogeneic HSCT recipient or a stem cell or donor lymphocyte infusion donor (not recorded which). It is not recorded whose cells these are; they may come from a transplant donor.

This clonotype was found a few times. J is TRBJ2-5 and V is TRBV4-1; D is possibly TRBD1 (6 bases). CDR3 length: 15 residues. Trimming removed 0 bases at V and 5 bases at J, with 13 bases between. Germline V gene sequence: CDR1 MGHRA, CDR2 YSYEKL. CDR3 nucleotide sequence: TGCGCCAGCAGCCAAGAGGGGGCGCATCGGGAGACCCAGTACTTC. It translates to CASSQEGAHRETQYF.

This clonotype was counted a few times. This sequence joins TRBV20-1 and TRBJ2-7, with D perhaps TRBD1 (5 bases). Germline values: CDR1 DFQATT, CDR2 SNEGSKA (reference sequence). The V end was cut by 3 bases, the J end by 2 bases, with 17 bases between. There are 15 residues in the CDR3. The CDR3 region is CSARVDTFMAYEQYF. The CDR3 DNA sequence: TGCAGTGCTAGGGTGGACACATTCATGGCCTACGAGCAGTACTTC.

The rearrangement joins TRBV30 to TRBJ1-1; D not resolved. Germline V gives CDR1 GTSNPN, CDR2 SVGIG (reference sequence). Trimming pared 4 bases from V and 5 bases from J, leaving 11 bases between. CDR3 length equals 12 residues. The chain's CDR3 is CAWNAVVTEAFF. As DNA, the CDR3 is TGTGCCTGGAACGCGGTTGTAACTGAAGCTTTCTTT.

This rearrangement joins TRBV5-1 to TRBJ2-5, with TRBD1 matching 9 bases. The CDR3 consists of 14 residues. CDR1 SGHRS and CDR2 YFSETQ come from the germline V gene. Trimming took 2 bases from V and 5 from J; bases not matched to a gene: 4. This chain's CDR3 is CASSLQGAKETQYF. CDR3 coding DNA: TGCGCCAGCAGCTTACAGGGGGCGAAGGAGACCCAGTACTTC.

The V and J genes are TRBV7-2 and TRBJ2-3, with 8 bases that match TRBD1. J was trimmed by 7 bases and V by 3 bases; bases with no gene match: 6. Germline V CDR1 and CDR2: SGHTA, FQGNSA. The CDR3 has 14 residues. In nucleotides, the CDR3 is TGTGCCAGCAGCTTGCGGCAGGGGGCAAATACGCAGTATTTT. This encodes CASSLRQGANTQYF.

This clonotype was detected a few times. The V gene is TRBV5-1, the J gene TRBJ2-3; the match to TRBD2 covers 7 bases. CDR1 SGHRS and CDR2 YFSETQ come from the germline V gene. The CDR3 runs to 17 residues. The V segment lost 2 bases and the J segment 2 bases; nucleotides outside the gene matches: 11. CDR3 protein: CASSFDPLADNTDTQYF. CDR3 coding DNA: TGCGCCAGCAGCTTCGACCCTCTAGCGGACAACACAGATACGCAGTATTTT.

The rearrangement uses TRBV7-2 and TRBJ2-5; no clear D. CDR1 SGHTA and CDR2 FQGNSA come from the germline V gene. Trimming cost V 1 base and J 5 bases, with 8 bases left between them. CDR3 length: 13 amino acids. In nucleotides, the CDR3 is TGTGCCAGCAGCTTAGTTTCCTCCGAGACCCAGTACTTC. Amino acids: CASSLVSSETQYF.

In this sample, this clonotype turned up a few times. The chain joins TRBV7-6 to TRBJ2-7, with 8 bases fitting TRBD1. The CDR3 loop spans 14 amino acids. Per the germline V gene, CDR1 is SGHVS and CDR2 is FNYEAQ. V dropped 1 base and J dropped 5; count of bases not matched to a gene: 4. The chain's CDR3 is CASSLGQGHDEQYF. As DNA, the CDR3 is TGTGCCAGCAGCTTAGGACAGGGGCACGACGAGCAGTACTTC. Based on the CDR3 plus reference TRBV7-6 and TRBJ2-7, the full variable domain is GAGVSQSPRYKVTKRGQDVALRCDPISGHVSLYWYRQALGQGPEFLTYFNYEAQQDKSGLPNDRFSAERPEGSISTLTIQRTEQRDSAMYRCASSLGQGHDEQYFGPGTRLTVT.

The J gene is TRBJ1-2, the V gene TRBV5-4; possibly TRBD1 for D (5 bases). Trimming cost V 4 bases and J 6 bases, with 13 bases left between them. This CDR3 comprises 13 residues. Looked up from germline, CDR1 is SGHNT and CDR2 is YYREEE (reference sequence). In DNA form, the CDR3 reads TGTGCCAGCAGCCATATGGCGGGGGATGGCTACACCTTC. Translation: CASSHMAGDGYTF. Complete variable domain (other parts from reference TRBV5-4 and TRBJ1-2): ETGVTQSPTHLIKTRGQQVTLRCSSQSGHNTVSWYQQALGQGPQFIFQYYREEENGRGNFPPRFSGLQFPNYSSELNVNALELDDSALYLCASSHMAGDGYTFGSGTRLTVV.

This clonotype has just a few counts. The J gene is TRBJ2-1, the V gene TRBV29-1; D is ambiguous. The CDR3 sequence is 14 residues long. Germline V CDR1 and CDR2: SQVTM, ANQGSEA. Trimming pared 5 bases from V and 3 bases from J, leaving 14 bases between. The CDR3 is CSVFGHSSYNEQFF. Here the CDR3 DNA reads TGCAGCGTTTTTGGCCACTCCAGCTACAATGAGCAGTTCTTC.

This clonotype was detected only a few times. The chain has TRBV3-1 and TRBJ2-7; D gene ambiguous. Germline assignment: CDR1 LGHDT and CDR2 YNNKEL (reference sequence). The CDR3 runs to 14 residues. Trimming left V 1 base short and J 3 bases short, with 10 bases between. Written as DNA, the CDR3 is TGTGCCAGCAGCCAAGTTCCAGGTCGCTACGAGCAGTACTTC. Translation gives CASSQVPGRYEQYF.

V is TRBV12-3 or TRBV12-4 and J is TRBJ2-3, with 8 bases fitting TRBD2. This CDR3 comprises 15 residues. Germline trimming cut 2 bases from V and 4 bases from J; bases unmatched to any gene: 5. DNA for the CDR3: TGTGCCAGCAGTTTAATTAGCGGGGTCGCAGATACGCAGTATTTT. As protein: CASSLISGVADTQYF.

J is TRBJ2-7 and V is TRBV2; tentatively, D is TRBD2 (6 bases). Germline-derived CDR1 and CDR2 are SNHLY and FYNNEI. The ends were cut back, 3 bases at V and 7 bases at J, with 16 bases in the middle. The CDR3 sequence is 14 residues long. The CDR3 DNA reads as TGTGCCAGCAGTGAGGATCGGGGGTCGGGGGAGCAGTACTTC. It is translated as CASSEDRGSGEQYF.

V gene TRBV9 combines with J gene TRBJ1-2; D might be TRBD1 (6 bases). Trimming cost V 7 bases and J 2 bases, with 9 bases left between them. The CDR3 has 12 residues. Germline V gene sequence: CDR1 SGDLS, CDR2 YYNGEE. The CDR3 DNA follows: TGTGCCAGCTACAGGGCAAACTATGGCTACACCTTC. It is translated as CASYRANYGYTF.

V and J are TRBV9 and TRBJ2-1; perhaps TRBD2 as D (6 bases). CDR1 is SGDLS, CDR2 YYNGEE, per germline. The V end lost 0 bases, the J end lost 5 bases, and 12 bases lay between the germline ends. The CDR3 has 15 amino acids. In DNA, the CDR3 is TGTGCCAGCAGCGTAGTGGACTACCTAAACAATGAGCAGTTCTTC. Its protein is CASSVVDYLNNEQFF.

V usage is TRBV4-3 and J usage is TRBJ2-2; 9 nucleotides line up with TRBD2. Trimming removed 0 bases from V and 5 bases from J; junction bases left unmatched: 4. The V gene's germline CDR1 is LGHNA and CDR2 YSLEER. This CDR3 has 16 amino acids. The CDR3 nucleotides read TGCGCCAGCAGCCAAGAACCAGCGGGGGGAACCGGGGAGCTGTTTTTT. This translates into CASSQEPAGGTGELFF.

The CDR3: CASSPVASSTDTQYF. For the CDR3, the DNA is TGTGCCAGCAGCCCTGTAGCGTCTAGCACAGATACGCAGTATTTT. The chain uses TRBV7-2 and TRBJ2-3, with a tentative D call TRBD2 (5 bases). Germline V lookup: CDR1 SGHTA, CDR2 FQGNSA. Trimming took off 5 bases at V and 0 bases at J, with 12 bases between the two ends. CDR3 length: 15 residues.

This clonotype was recorded at least ten times. The V gene is TRBV12-3 or TRBV12-4, the J gene TRBJ2-1, with D unresolved. The V end lost 3 bases, the J end lost 4 bases, and 7 bases lay between the germline ends. The CDR3 spans 13 residues. CDR3 nucleotides: TGTGCCAGCAGTTTGATAAGGTACAATGAGCAGTTCTTC. Translating gives CASSLIRYNEQFF.

This clonotype showed up just once. The chain employs TRBV19 and TRBJ1-4; D unclear. The CDR3 consists of 16 residues. V was pared by 3 bases and J by 1 base, with 12 bases between. Per germline, CDR1 LNHDA and CDR2 SQIVND (reference sequence). The CDR3 spells CASSIKTVGTNEKLFF. The CDR3 DNA sequence: TGTGCCAGTAGTATTAAGACGGTTGGAACTAATGAAAAACTGTTTTTT. Drawing the rest from reference TRBV19 and TRBJ1-4, the complete variable domain is DGGITQSPKYLFRKEGQNVTLSCEQNLNHDAMYWYRQDPGQGLRLIYYSQIVNDFQKGDIAEGYSVSREKKESFPLTVTSAQKNPTAFYLCASSIKTVGTNEKLFFGSGTQLSVL.

This sequence joins TRBV5-6 and TRBJ2-4; D is possibly TRBD1 (6 bases). Between the trimmed V and J ends, which lost 0 bases and 0 bases, there was a span of 13 bases. The CDR3 loop spans 17 amino acids. Germline V gives CDR1 SGHDT, CDR2 YYEEEE. The CDR3 region has the DNA TGTGCCAGCAGCTTGGTTTGGGACACCCAAGCCAAAAACATTCAGTACTTC. The encoded protein is CASSLVWDTQAKNIQYF.

The genes are TRBV4-1 and TRBJ2-7; D unclear. CDR1 and CDR2 from the germline V gene are MGHRA and YSYEKL. Deletions cut 2 bases from V and 6 bases from J, with 11 bases between. The length of the CDR3 is 13 residues. In nucleotides, the CDR3 is TGCGCCAGCAGCCAATTGTCAGTTTCCGAGCAGTACTTC. This sequence encodes CASSQLSVSEQYF.

The chain links TRBV5-1 to TRBJ2-7; the D is unclear. Deletions cut 5 bases from V and 0 bases from J, with 15 bases between. In germline, CDR1 is SGHRS, CDR2 YFSETQ. This CDR3 has 15 amino acids. The chain's CDR3 is CASRPAAASSYEQYF. Here the CDR3 DNA reads TGCGCCAGCAGACCCGCGGCAGCCAGCTCCTACGAGCAGTACTTC.

The rearrangement links TRBV29-1 to TRBJ2-5; 8 nucleotides line up with TRBD2. V trimming: 3 bases; J trimming: 5 bases; junction bases outside the gene matches: 8. The CDR3 sequence is 14 residues long. Germline CDR1 is SQVTM and CDR2 is ANQGSEA. The CDR3 nucleotides are TGCAGCGTTGAGGATCAGCGGGAGTGGGAGACCCAGTACTTC. Translated, it gives CSVEDQREWETQYF.

The chain has TRBV4-2 and TRBJ2-3; TRBD1 aligns across 8 bases. The germline gives CDR1 LGHNA, CDR2 YNFKEQ. The V and J ends lost 3 bases and 4 bases, in that order; junction bases with no gene match: 6. The CDR3 contains 15 residues. The CDR3 region is CASSHYQGAADTQYF. The CDR3 region has the DNA TGTGCCAGCAGCCACTATCAGGGGGCGGCAGATACGCAGTATTTT.

Only a few counts were recorded for this clonotype. J is TRBJ1-2 and V is TRBV29-1; TRBD1 might be the D (5 bases). This CDR3 is 15 amino acids long. Germline CDR1 reads SQVTM; CDR2 reads ANQGSEA. V lost 4 bases to trimming and J lost 6 bases, with 21 bases between them. The CDR3 is CSVAGGDWNEDGYTF. For the CDR3, the DNA is TGCAGCGTTGCGGGAGGGGACTGGAATGAGGATGGCTACACCTTC.

The chain couples TRBV2 to TRBJ1-1, with D unclear. Germline-derived CDR1 and CDR2 are SNHLY and FYNNEI. Between the trimmed V and J ends, which lost 4 bases and 0 bases, there was a span of 12 bases. The CDR3 totals 15 residues. In nucleotides, the CDR3 is TGTGCCAGCAGTGCGGCTCCTCTATTGAACACTGAAGCTTTCTTT. Amino acid sequence: CASSAAPLLNTEAFF.